The TCR beta chain under discussion was sequenced for a study of identical twins. TCRdb re-analysed the 5' RACE reads in MiXCR, keeping a single row per CDR3 protein. The repertoire consists of 500,000 to 550,000 distinct CDR3 sequences, with roughly a fifth occurring once and the leading ten covering approximately 0.95%. V was shortened by 4 bases and J by 11 bases, with 15 bases between the two germline ends. The CDR3 length is 13 residues. The germline gives CDR1 MNHEY, CDR2 SVGAGI. These data were also reused for a study on T cells expressing NK-cell markers.

The source of this sequence is a woman aged 18-35 years in good health. The sequencing sample was made of CD4+ T cells sorted from blood. The rearrangement uses TRBV6-5 and TRBJ1-5; no clear D. CDR3 region: CASSLTLGSAQHF. CDR3 DNA sequence: TGTGCCAGCAGTTTAACCCTGGGGTCAGCCCAGCATTTT.